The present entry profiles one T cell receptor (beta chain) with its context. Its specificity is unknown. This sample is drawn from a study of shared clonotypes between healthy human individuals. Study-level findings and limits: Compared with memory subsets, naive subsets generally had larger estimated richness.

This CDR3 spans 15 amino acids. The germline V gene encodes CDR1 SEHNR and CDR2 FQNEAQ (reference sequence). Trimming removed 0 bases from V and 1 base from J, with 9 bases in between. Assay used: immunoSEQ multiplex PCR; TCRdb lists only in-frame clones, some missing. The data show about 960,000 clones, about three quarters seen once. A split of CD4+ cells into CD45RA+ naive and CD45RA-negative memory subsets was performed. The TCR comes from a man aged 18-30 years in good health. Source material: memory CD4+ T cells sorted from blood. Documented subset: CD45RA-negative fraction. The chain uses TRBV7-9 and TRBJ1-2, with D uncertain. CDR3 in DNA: TGTGCCAGCAGCTTAGCGATGAGGGATAACTATGGCTACACCTTC. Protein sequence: CASSLAMRDNYGYTF.